The 32 T cell receptor beta chains below come from one sample, sequenced in a study of T cells in Graves' hyperthyroidism and ophthalmopathy. Template material for amplifying TCR beta CDR3 regions consisted of RNA transcripts. Primed by the HTBI set, a first-round RT-PCR was run on the TCR CDR3. TCRdb processed the multiplex PCR reads anew with MiXCR; each CDR3 protein has one entry. The sample has hundreds of thousands of distinct CDR3 sequences; about 20% are singletons. Specimen: blood. Receptors were obtained from a middle-aged man with Graves' ophthalmopathy.

The sample holds many counts of this clonotype. CDR3 sequence (DNA): TGTGCCACCGCCCCACTAGCATCCGTTGAGACCCAGTACTTC. It translates to CATAPLASVETQYF. The rearrangement links TRBV7-8 to TRBJ2-5, with D tentatively TRBD2 (6 bases). CDR1 is SGHVS and CDR2 is FQNEAQ in the germline V gene. CDR3 length: 14 residues. Trimming cost V 10 bases and J 5 bases, with 20 bases left between them.

The chain's CDR3 is CSAPQDRAETQYF. CDR3 in DNA: TGCAGTGCTCCTCAAGACAGGGCAGAGACCCAGTACTTC. The J gene is TRBJ2-5, the V gene TRBV20-1; 7 positions agree with TRBD1. J lost 4 bases, V lost 5 bases, and 7 bases had no gene match. Germline V gene lookup returns CDR1 DFQATT and CDR2 SNEGSKA (reference sequence). The CDR3 contains 13 residues.

This clonotype was detected ten times or more. The chain recombines TRBV12-3 or TRBV12-4 with TRBJ2-5; 9 bases match TRBD1. The ends lost 5 bases at V and 5 bases at J; junction bases unmatched: 9. The CDR3 contains 15 residues. This chain's CDR3 is CASSLRDRAHETQYF. The CDR3 coding sequence is TGTGCCAGCAGTCTACGGGACAGGGCCCATGAGACCCAGTACTTC.

This clonotype was recorded a few times. The V gene is TRBV7-2, the J gene TRBJ2-7; D possibly corresponds to TRBD2 (6 bases). The ends were cut back, 3 bases at V and 0 bases at J, with 12 bases in the middle. The germline V gene encodes CDR1 SGHTA and CDR2 FQGNSA. The CDR3 contains 15 residues. CDR3 sequence: CASSFSGALSYEQYF. Written as DNA, the CDR3 is TGTGCCAGCAGCTTTAGCGGCGCCCTCTCCTACGAGCAGTACTTC.

The rearrangement uses TRBV5-6 and TRBJ1-1; tentative D call: TRBD1 (6 bases). Trimming stripped 3 bases from V and 11 bases from J, with 11 bases between. The V gene's germline CDR1 is SGHDT and CDR2 YYEEEE. The CDR3 runs 11 residues. As DNA, the CDR3 is TGTGCCAGCAGCTACCGGGGGGCGGCTTTCTTT. This gives the protein CASSYRGAAFF.

A word on this clonotype: The junction and the germline gene differ at one end; a read error may be behind it. The rearrangement links TRBV6-9 to TRBJ2-1; no definite D call. The CDR3 spans 15 residues. Germline lookup yields CDR1 MNHGY and CDR2 SVAAGI. CDR3 in amino acids: CASSYGYHSHNEQFF. The CDR3 coding sequence is TGTGCCAGCAGTTACGGCTACCACTCCCACAATGAGCAGTTCTTC.

The chain's CDR3 is CASSPGEGAKYGYTF. Written as DNA, the CDR3 is TGTGCCAGCAGCCCCGGGGAGGGGGCAAAATATGGCTACACCTTC. The chain joins TRBV7-3 to TRBJ1-2, with 7 positions matching TRBD1. CDR1 and CDR2 from the germline V gene are SGHTA and FQGTGA. V lost 5 bases, J lost 5 bases, and 11 bases stayed unmatched. This CDR3 region has 15 residues. Drawing the rest from reference TRBV7-3 and TRBJ1-2, the complete variable domain is GAGVSQTPSNKVTEKGKYVELRCDPISGHTALYWYRQSLGQGPEFLIYFQGTGAADDSGLPNDRFFAVRPEGSVSTLKIQRTERGDSAVYLCASSPGEGAKYGYTFGSGTRLTVV.

This clonotype was seen more than once but under ten times. The rearrangement uses TRBV6-1 and TRBJ2-2; possible D gene TRBD2, 6 bases. The V gene's germline CDR1 is MNHNS and CDR2 SASEGT. This CDR3 region has 17 residues. The V gene lost 5 bases and the J gene lost 0 bases, with 16 bases spanning the gap. CDR3: CASSRPTGSSNTGELFF. CDR3 sequence (DNA): TGTGCCAGCAGTCGACCTACCGGGAGTTCGAACACCGGGGAGCTGTTTTTT.

The chain links TRBV11-2 to TRBJ2-4, with 13 bases aligning to TRBD2. From germline, CDR1 is SGHAT and CDR2 FQNNGV. CDR3 length: 22 residues. V lost 8 bases, J lost 0 bases, and 22 bases stayed unmatched. As DNA, the CDR3 is TGTGCCAGCGGATACCCCCCTACCGGGACTAGCGGGAAGAGGGTAGCCAAAAACATTCAGTACTTC. Its protein is CASGYPPTGTSGKRVAKNIQYF.

With respect to this clonotype: The conserved phenylalanine or tryptophan normally closing the CDR3 is absent here, so this likely arose from a read error. J is TRBJ1-2 and V is TRBV7-2; the D is unclear. V dropped 6 bases and J dropped 2 bases, with 10 bases sitting between them. Germline V gene data show CDR1 as SGHTA and CDR2 as FQGNSA. This CDR3 is built from 13 residues. The DNA of the CDR3 is TGTGCCAGCAGTTTTGTACAGAACTATGGCTACACCTCC. It encodes CASSFVQNYGYTS.

This clonotype was found many times. The gene calls are TRBV5-8 and TRBJ1-1, with no clear D. Germline CDR1 SGHTS, CDR2 YDEGEE. This CDR3 region has 12 residues. Trimming took off 2 bases at V and 3 bases at J, with 5 bases between the two ends. DNA for the CDR3: TGTGCCAGCAGCTTAAGCTACACTGAAGCTTTCTTT. This sequence encodes CASSLSYTEAFF.

This clonotype was picked up a small number of times. The gene calls are TRBV20-1 and TRBJ1-6; D is unclear. Germline V gene sequence: CDR1 DFQATT, CDR2 SNEGSKA (reference sequence). This CDR3 spans 16 amino acids. V was cut by 0 bases and J by 7 bases, with 16 bases left in between. The DNA for the CDR3 is TGCAGTGCTAGAGACCCCCCCCGGGAGGGAAATTCACCCCTCCACTTT. Its translation is CSARDPPREGNSPLHF.

As regards this clonotype: A junction end diverges from the germline sequence, so it may reflect a read error. The chain joins TRBV6-1 to TRBJ1-5, with D maybe TRBD1 (6 bases). There are 15 residues in the CDR3. Per germline, CDR1 MNHNS and CDR2 SASEGT. CDR3 in amino acids: CASSPYPDSKQPQHF. The CDR3 DNA is TGTGCCAGCAGTCCCTACCCGGACAGCAAGCAGCCCCAGCATTTT.

The chain combines TRBV29-1 with TRBJ2-5; TRBD1 or TRBD2 may be the D gene (5 bases each). Germline CDR1 is SQVTM and CDR2 is ANQGSEA. The CDR3 spans 12 residues. V dropped 8 bases and J dropped 1 base, with 11 bases sitting between them. DNA of the CDR3: TGCAGCATAAGGGACGGCCAAGAGACCCAGTACTTC. It is translated as CSIRDGQETQYF.

The chain links TRBV11-2 to TRBJ1-1; tentative D call: TRBD1 (6 bases). This CDR3 spans 15 amino acids. Trimming took 5 bases from V and 0 from J, leaving 13 bases between them. Per the germline V gene, CDR1 is SGHAT and CDR2 is FQNNGV. CDR3 residues: CASSRAGGLNTEAFF. The CDR3 DNA reads TGTGCCAGCAGCCGGGCGGGGGGCCTGAACACTGAAGCTTTCTTT.

This clonotype was counted ten times or more. J is TRBJ2-3 and V is TRBV13, with D perhaps TRBD2 (6 bases). The CDR3 is 13 amino acids. Germline CDR1 reads PRHDT; CDR2 reads FYEKMQ (reference sequence). The ends were cut back, 5 bases at V and 6 bases at J, with 12 bases in the middle. In DNA, the CDR3 is TGTGCCAGCAGCCCAGAAGGAGGGGATACGCAGTATTTT. It encodes CASSPEGGDTQYF.

Many counts were recorded for this clonotype. The chain joins TRBV20-1 to TRBJ2-7, with 7 bases identical to TRBD2. Germline-derived CDR1 and CDR2 are DFQATT and SNEGSKA (reference sequence). With 5 bases clipped from V and 2 bases from J, the junction kept 9 bases outside the gene matches. The CDR3 sequence is 14 residues long. The DNA of the CDR3 is TGCAGTGCTTCTAAGACTAGCTCAACCTACGAGCAGTACTTC. Translated, it gives CSASKTSSTYEQYF.

The V call is TRBV28, the J call TRBJ2-1; no clear D gene. The CDR3 covers 16 residues. From germline, CDR1 is MDHEN and CDR2 SYDVKM. V dropped 1 base and J dropped 0 bases, with 10 bases sitting between them. The CDR3, as DNA: TGTGCCAGCAGTTTATTTACTACCGACTCCTACAATGAGCAGTTCTTC. Translation gives CASSLFTTDSYNEQFF.

Many counts were recorded for this clonotype. The chain is built from TRBV28 and TRBJ2-3; 11 bases match TRBD2. V lost 2 bases, J lost 6 bases, and 4 bases stayed unmatched. The germline CDR1 and CDR2 sequences are MDHEN and SYDVKM. CDR3 length: 15 residues. The CDR3: CASSLTLAGADTQYF. As DNA, the CDR3 is TGTGCCAGCAGTTTAACACTAGCGGGAGCCGATACGCAGTATTTT.

This clonotype was counted at least ten times. This sequence joins TRBV28 and TRBJ2-5; D is possibly TRBD1 (6 bases). V was trimmed by 7 bases and J by 5 bases, leaving 14 bases between them. Germline V gives CDR1 MDHEN, CDR2 SYDVKM. CDR3 length: 13 residues. This CDR3 is CASKNREYETQYF. CDR3 nucleotide sequence: TGTGCCAGCAAGAACAGGGAGTACGAGACCCAGTACTTC.

This clonotype was recorded at least ten times. The V gene is TRBV24-1, the J gene TRBJ2-5; TRBD2 aligns across 8 bases. This CDR3 region has 15 residues. The V segment lost 4 bases and the J segment 5 bases; nucleotides outside the gene matches: 8. Per the germline V gene, CDR1 is KGHDR and CDR2 is SFDVKD. CDR3 protein: CATSENRGGMETQYF. CDR3 sequence (DNA): TGTGCCACCAGTGAGAACCGGGGGGGGATGGAGACCCAGTACTTC.

This rearrangement joins TRBV7-2 to TRBJ2-7; possibly TRBD1 or TRBD2 for D (6 bases each). V was clipped by 5 bases and J by 0 bases, with 17 bases between them. The germline V gene has CDR1 SGHTA and CDR2 FQGNSA. The CDR3 has 16 residues. CDR3 in DNA: TGTGCCAGCAGCCCAAAGGGGGGCTCCCGCTCCTACGAGCAGTACTTC. Its translation is CASSPKGGSRSYEQYF.

A few counts support this clonotype. The chain has TRBV7-9 and TRBJ2-5; 8 positions agree with TRBD1. The CDR3 consists of 14 residues. The germline V gene has CDR1 SEHNR and CDR2 FQNEAQ (reference sequence). The junction had 6 bases not matched to a gene; V was cut back by 5 bases and J by 4 bases. CDR3 protein: CASSMTGVGETQYF. Written as DNA, the CDR3 is TGTGCCAGCAGCATGACAGGGGTCGGAGAGACCCAGTACTTC.

V and J are TRBV7-9 and TRBJ2-7; tentative D call: TRBD2 (5 bases). Germline V gene sequence: CDR1 SEHNR, CDR2 FQNEAQ (reference sequence). The V end lost 1 base, the J end lost 3 bases, and 7 bases lay between the germline ends. The CDR3 is 13 residues long. The CDR3 nucleotides read TGTGCCAGCAGCTTAGACGGGGACTACGAGCAGTACTTC. Translation: CASSLDGDYEQYF. Together with reference TRBV7-9 and TRBJ2-7, the CDR3 gives the full variable domain: DTGVSQNPRHKITKRGQNVTFRCDPISEHNRLYWYRQTLGQGPEFLTYFQNEAQLEKSRLLSDRFSAERPKGSFSTLEIQRTEQGDSAMYLCASSLDGDYEQYFGPGTRLTVT.

The V call is TRBV10-3, the J call TRBJ2-2, with unresolved D. Germline CDR1 and CDR2: ENHRY and SYGVKD. The CDR3 loop spans 13 amino acids. V was cut by 1 base and J by 1 base, with 1 base left in between. CDR3 coding DNA: TGTGCCATCAGTGAGTGGAACACCGGGGAGCTGTTTTTT. This gives the protein CAISEWNTGELFF.

The chain joins TRBV13 to TRBJ1-1, with 9 bases that match TRBD1. Per germline, CDR1 PRHDT and CDR2 FYEKMQ (reference sequence). The CDR3 is 20 residues long. V lost 4 bases and J lost 5; bases outside the gene matches: 23. CDR3 in DNA: TGTGCCAGCAGCTCGGACCGACGAAGACAGGGGGGGGGACGGAGGACTGAAGCTTTCTTT. This codes for CASSSDRRRQGGGRRTEAFF.

This clonotype was counted between two and nine times. This rearrangement joins TRBV6-1 to TRBJ2-1; no clear D gene. Germline V lookup: CDR1 MNHNS, CDR2 SASEGT. This CDR3 is built from 11 residues. V shed 1 base and J shed 10 bases, with 5 bases lying between them. The CDR3 spells CASSEVGEQFF. CDR3 coding DNA: TGTGCCAGCAGTGAAGTAGGGGAGCAGTTCTTC.

The chain couples TRBV7-3 to TRBJ2-1; 9 bases fit TRBD1. This CDR3 region has 13 residues. The J segment lost 10 bases and the V segment lost 5 bases, leaving 6 bases of the junction unmatched. Germline V gene data show CDR1 as SGHTA and CDR2 as FQGTGA. For the CDR3, the DNA is TGTGCCAGCAGCCCCACGGGACAGGGAGAGCAGTTCTTC. This gives the protein CASSPTGQGEQFF.

V gene TRBV6-1 combines with J gene TRBJ2-1; D unclear. The V gene lost 10 bases and the J gene lost 5 bases, with 15 bases spanning the gap. This CDR3 spans 13 amino acids. Looked up from germline, CDR1 is MNHNS and CDR2 is SASEGT. This chain's CDR3 is CAISPGRNNEQFF. In DNA form, the CDR3 reads TGTGCCATCTCCCCGGGCCGCAACAATGAGCAGTTCTTC.

A few counts support this clonotype. The chain employs TRBV19 and TRBJ1-5, with D possibly matching TRBD1 (5 bases). CDR1 and CDR2 (germline): LNHDA, SQIVND (reference sequence). The CDR3 has 14 residues. The V gene lost 8 bases and the J gene lost 2 bases, with 13 bases spanning the gap. As DNA, the CDR3 is TGTGCCAGTTCCCGTCGGGGCGGCAATCAGCCCCAGCATTTT. This codes for CASSRRGGNQPQHF.

This clonotype has a count of ten or more. The rearrangement joins TRBV18 to TRBJ1-5; D not resolved. The CDR3 extends over 15 amino acids. Trimming stripped 4 bases from V and 2 bases from J, with 12 bases between. Germline CDR1 is KGHSH and CDR2 is LQKENI. CDR3 sequence: CASSQTIQGNQPQHF. The CDR3 coding sequence is TGTGCCAGCTCACAGACCATCCAGGGCAATCAGCCCCAGCATTTT.

This clonotype was counted between two and nine times. This rearrangement joins TRBV25-1 to TRBJ1-1; D perhaps matches TRBD1 (5 bases). V was pared by 4 bases and J by 2 bases, with 11 bases between. CDR3 length equals 14 residues. The germline gives CDR1 MGHDK, CDR2 SYGVNS. CDR3 DNA sequence: TGTGCCAGCAGTGCCAGACAGACTAACACTGAAGCTTTCTTT. Encoded protein: CASSARQTNTEAFF.